A selection of T cell receptor beta chains follows, all from one sample in a study of blood T cells in healthy people across ages. TCRdb processed the 5' RACE reads anew with MiXCR; each CDR3 protein has one entry. The repertoire includes hundreds of thousands of distinct CDR3 sequences, around a fifth of them detected once, and under 4% sits in the top ten. The sample comprised blood. The receptors shown here come from a man between 65 and 85 years old in good health. The CDR3 runs from the conserved cysteine through the conserved F or W. Each record gives: D gene, V gene, clone size, J gene, CDR3 DNA, CDR3 protein. A D gene is named only where the DNA matches it firmly. Where a row states a size, it is once, few, many or the class of an expanded clone; other rows omit it.

.	TRBV3-1	few	TRBJ2-1	TGTGCCAGCAGCCCGAGGGAGAATCATGAGCAGTTCTTC	CASSPRENHEQFF
.	TRBV3-1	.	TRBJ2-3	TGTGCCAGCAGCCAAGATGGCGGGATGGGAGATACGCAGTATTTT	CASSQDGGMGDTQYF
.	TRBV20-1	.	TRBJ2-7	TGCAGTGCTCCGCTCCAGCGGATGTCCTACGAGCAGTACTTC	CSAPLQRMSYEQYF
.	TRBV29-1	few	TRBJ1-1	TGCAGCGCGCGGGACTCCATGAACACTGAAGCTTTCTTT	CSARDSMNTEAFF
TRBD1	TRBV19	few	TRBJ1-1	TGTGCCAGTAGTAGACAGGGGGCTGAAGCTTTCTTT	CASSRQGAEAFF
TRBD1	TRBV15	once	TRBJ2-1	TGTGCCACCAGCAGTACAGGGGATTCCTACAATGAGCAGTTCTTC	CATSSTGDSYNEQFF
.	TRBV20-1	.	TRBJ2-7	TGCAGTGCTAGAGAGAGAATCCGGGGCAGGGCCTACGAGCAGTACTTC	CSARERIRGRAYEQYF
.	TRBV3-1	.	TRBJ2-3	TGTGCCAGCAGCCATGGACCACGCACAGATACGCAGTATTTT	CASSHGPRTDTQYF
TRBD2	TRBV20-1	few	TRBJ2-3	TGCAGTGCCATAGCGAGCGGGGGCACAGATACGCAGTATTTT	CSAIASGGTDTQYF
TRBD2	TRBV2	.	TRBJ2-5	TGTGCCAGCACTTGGCGGGAGGCTCAAGAGACCCAGTACTTC	CASTWREAQETQYF
.	TRBV28	many	TRBJ1-5	TGTGCCAGCACAAGCCCGCCCAGGGTTAGGAGCAATCAGCCCCAGCATTTT	CASTSPPRVRSNQPQHF
TRBD2	TRBV5-5	.	TRBJ2-1	TGTGCCAGCAGCTTTGTAGCGGGGAACTACAATGAGCAGTTCTTC	CASSFVAGNYNEQFF
.	TRBV6-6	.	TRBJ1-1	TGTGCCAGCAGACCGAACAGGGCAACTGAAGCTTTCTTT	CASRPNRATEAFF
.	TRBV20-1	.	TRBJ1-2	TGCAGTACCGACGGGTCTAGCTATGGCTACACCTTC	CSTDGSSYGYTF
.	TRBV28	few	TRBJ1-5	TGTGCCAGCAGTTTGGGCAGGCCGACGGGGGAGCAGCCCCAGCATTTT	CASSLGRPTGEQPQHF
TRBD2	TRBV7-2	few	TRBJ2-1	TGTGCCAGCAGCTTAGTTAGCGGGAGGGACAATGAGCAGTTCTTC	CASSLVSGRDNEQFF
.	TRBV5-1	few	TRBJ2-3	TGCGCCAGCAGCTTTCAGGCCCGCACTAGCACAGATACGCAGTATTTT	CASSFQARTSTDTQYF
.	TRBV7-9	.	TRBJ2-7	TGTGCCAGCAGCTCCTCCTCGGTGGCCGAGCAGTACTTC	CASSSSSVAEQYF
.	TRBV7-9	few	TRBJ2-2	TGTGCCAGCAGCTTTACAGTCATCGGGGAGCTGTTTTTT	CASSFTVIGELFF
TRBD1	TRBV7-2	.	TRBJ2-5	TGTGCCAGCAGCCGTTCCGGGACAGGGGGCCCTGAGACCCAGTACTTC	CASSRSGTGGPETQYF
TRBD2	TRBV20-1	.	TRBJ2-1	TGCAGCGTTAGCGGGAGGCCCTCCTACAATGAGCAGTTCTTC	CSVSGRPSYNEQFF
.	TRBV10-3	.	TRBJ2-3	TGTGCCATCATGATGGCAGGGGAAGGAGATACGCAGTATTTT	CAIMMAGEGDTQYF
.	TRBV20-1	.	TRBJ1-5	TGCAGTGCTAGAGATGGGTTGGAGACTCAGCCCCAGCATTTT	CSARDGLETQPQHF
TRBD2	TRBV6-5	.	TRBJ2-3	TGTGCCAGCCTCCCGACTAGCGGGAGTACAGATACGCAGTATTTT	CASLPTSGSTDTQYF
.	TRBV18	.	TRBJ2-5	TGTGCCAGCTCCCCTTACCTCGGAGAGACCCAGTACTTC	CASSPYLGETQYF
TRBD1	TRBV4-3	.	TRBJ1-4	TGCGCCAGCAGCCTCCCAGGGGGGGAAAAACTGTTTTTT	CASSLPGGEKLFF
.	TRBV3-1	.	TRBJ1-1	TGTGCCAGCAGCCCTCTCCCAGGCCTAAACACTGAAGCTTTCTTT	CASSPLPGLNTEAFF
TRBD2	TRBV20-1	few	TRBJ2-7	TGCAGTGCTAGAGTGCCTAGCGGGAAATCCTACGAGCAGTACTTC	CSARVPSGKSYEQYF
TRBD2	TRBV28	.	TRBJ2-1	TGTGCCAGCAGACAGGGACTAGCGGTAAACAATGAGCAGTTCTTC	CASRQGLAVNNEQFF
TRBD2	TRBV29-1	few	TRBJ2-1	TGCAGCGTTGAAGGACTAGCTCAAAGCGAGCAGTTCTTC	CSVEGLAQSEQFF
.	TRBV2	many	TRBJ2-1	TGTGCCAGCATATTACTAGAATCCCACAATGAGCAGTTCTTC	CASILLESHNEQFF
TRBD2	TRBV4-3	.	TRBJ2-5	TGCGCCAGCAGCCAAGATTTTGGACTAGCGGACCAAGAGACCCAGTACTTC	CASSQDFGLADQETQYF
TRBD2	TRBV11-2	few	TRBJ2-7	TGTGCCAGCAGCTTAACTAGCGGGAGGGCCAGGAGCTCCTACGAGCAGTACTTC	CASSLTSGRARSSYEQYF
.	TRBV18	.	TRBJ2-2	TGTGCCAGCTCACCACCGGGGGCTCGCGGTCGGGGGGAGCTGTTTTTT	CASSPPGARGRGELFF
.	TRBV5-6	.	TRBJ2-1	TGTGCCAGCAGCGCGTGGTCGGGACAGCAGTTCTTC	CASSAWSGQQFF
.	TRBV5-1	.	TRBJ2-7	TGCGCCAGCAGCGCTCAGGGTGGCGAGCAGTACTTC	CASSAQGGEQYF
.	TRBV25-1	.	TRBJ1-3	TGTGCCAGCAGCGAGTTCGGACGTACCTCTGGAAACACCATATATTTT	CASSEFGRTSGNTIYF
TRBD2	TRBV5-1	.	TRBJ2-7	TGCGCCAGCAGCGGGGGACTAGCGGGAGTCTACGAGCAGTACTTC	CASSGGLAGVYEQYF
.	TRBV12-3/TRBV12-4	.	TRBJ1-4	TGTGCCAGCAGGGGGCCCGTACGCCATGAAAAGCTGTTTTTT	CASRGPVRHEKLFF
TRBD2	TRBV6-5	few	TRBJ2-5	TGTGCCAGCAGTCGGGACTACGGGGGGGAGACCCAGTACTTC	CASSRDYGGETQYF
TRBD1	TRBV14	few	TRBJ1-1	TGTGCCAGCAGCCAAGTCAGACAGGGGCCAGCTTTCTTT	CASSQVRQGPAFF
.	TRBV7-9	many	TRBJ2-7	TGTGCCAGCAGCGGCCGGGACATCGAGCAGTACTTC	CASSGRDIEQYF
.	TRBV5-6	few	TRBJ2-5	TGTGCCAGCAGCTTCGAGGGACACAGGAAACGAGAGACCCAGTACTTC	CASSFEGHRKRETQYF
TRBD1	TRBV14	.	TRBJ2-1	TGTGCCAGCAGCCAAGTTTGGGACAGATCCTACAATGAGCAGTTCTTC	CASSQVWDRSYNEQFF
TRBD1	TRBV19	few	TRBJ1-4	TGTGCCAGTAGCCCCTGGAGGGGGCGCGGAGAAAAACTGTTTTTT	CASSPWRGRGEKLFF
.	TRBV7-9	few	TRBJ2-3	TGTGCCAGCAGCTTAGAGCCAGGGATGACAGATACGCAGTATTTT	CASSLEPGMTDTQYF
TRBD2	TRBV20-1	many	TRBJ2-1	TGCAGTGCTAGACCCCCACTAGCGGGAAGGGACAATGAGCAGTTCTTC	CSARPPLAGRDNEQFF
.	TRBV20-1	.	TRBJ2-1	TGCAGTGCTAGAGATCCAGGGACAAGCTCCTACAATGAGCAGTTCTTC	CSARDPGTSSYNEQFF
TRBD2	TRBV20-1	many	TRBJ2-5	TGCAGTGCTAGAGCCTGGGCTAGCGGGGCACAAGAGACCCAGTACTTC	CSARAWASGAQETQYF
.	TRBV20-1	.	TRBJ1-1	TGCAGTGCAAAGGGGGAGGGGACCACTGAAGCTTTCTTT	CSAKGEGTTEAFF
TRBD2	TRBV6-1	.	TRBJ2-2	TGTGCCAGCACAGCGGGAGGCGCGGACACCGGGGAGCTGTTTTTT	CASTAGGADTGELFF
.	TRBV6-2/TRBV6-3	.	TRBJ2-5	TGTGCCAGCAGTTACTGGGGTAGCGGCATACAAGAGACCCAGTACTTC	CASSYWGSGIQETQYF
.	TRBV2	.	TRBJ1-4	TGTGCCAGCCGTAAAGGGGGTCGGGGCGAAAAACTGTTTTTT	CASRKGGRGEKLFF
.	TRBV18	few	TRBJ2-7	TGTGCCAGCTCACCAAGTTCTAACGAGCAGTACTTC	CASSPSSNEQYF
.	TRBV20-1	few	TRBJ2-2	TGCAGTGCTCTCCCCCTCGCGAACACCGGGGAGCTGTTTTTT	CSALPLANTGELFF
TRBD1	TRBV5-1	.	TRBJ2-5	TGCGCCAGCAGCCGACCACAGGGGGAGACCCAGTACTTC	CASSRPQGETQYF
.	TRBV11-1	few	TRBJ2-7	TGTGCCAGCAGCTTAGAAAGCATCCCCTACGAGCAGTACTTC	CASSLESIPYEQYF